This T cell receptor beta chain was sequenced for a study of CXCR3-negative and CXCR3-positive naive CD8 T cells. The CD45RO-CCR7+CD27+CD95- phenotype denoted naive CD8+ T cells. TRB cDNA libraries were made by UMI-labeled 5' RACE. Each CDR3 protein gets one entry in TCRdb, which reprocessed the 5' RACE reads and gives no DNA. Its clone listing holds some 140,000 distinct CDR3 sequences. As to this clonotype: The antigen remains undetermined.

Whole-study results and caveats: Similar levels of surface CD5 were seen between naive subsets; TCR strength was inferred from TRB CDR3 properties. Against CXCR3-negative naive cells, CXCR3-positive naive cells showed more hydrophobic TRB CDR3s. Both naive subsets, CXCR3-negative and CXCR3-positive, displayed similar TRBV-TRBJ usage, unlike memory cells.

This CDR3 region has 15 residues. In germline, CDR1 is SGHRS, CDR2 YFSETQ. This chain joins TRBV5-1 and TRBJ2-1; TCRdb's assignment of TRBD2 cannot be checked, as there is no DNA. The specimen sequenced was naive CXCR3+ CD8+ T cells from blood. The subset is: CD45RO-CCR7+CD27+CD95- naive CD8+ T cells expressing CXCR3 (TNR3+). The source of this sequence is a human donor in good health. Some clones in this sample may be carry-over from other donors' samples. The CDR3 reads CASSSSGGIFYEQFF.